The TCR beta chain under discussion was sequenced for a study of blood T cell repertoires in COVID-19. Overall study: Donors in the United States, Italy and Spain gave samples during acute or convalescent COVID-19. In each case, the material was cDNA or gDNA derived from T cells, B-cell-depleted T cells, or PBMCs.

From germline, CDR1 is MDHEN and CDR2 SYDVKM. Trimming stripped 10 bases from V and 2 bases from J, with 15 bases between. This CDR3 is 15 amino acids long. This clone was seen a few times. The authors' processing: From reference gene primer amplification, estimates of nucleated cell counts were derived. The assay was immunoSEQ multiplex PCR, and TCRdb's table has in-frame clones only and misses some. V and J calls and clone size are copied from that table; D and trimming were computed from the DNA. Here the sample spans over 100,000 clones, over 70% being singletons. The V call is TRBV28, the J call TRBJ1-6, with TRBD1 as a possible D gene (6 bases). The clonotype comes from a woman aged 70-85 years with acute or convalescent COVID-19. What was sequenced was peripheral blood. For the CDR3, the DNA is TGTGCCACCCGAGGGGGAACTACCTATAATTCACCCCTCCACTTT. Translation gives CATRGGTTYNSPLHF.